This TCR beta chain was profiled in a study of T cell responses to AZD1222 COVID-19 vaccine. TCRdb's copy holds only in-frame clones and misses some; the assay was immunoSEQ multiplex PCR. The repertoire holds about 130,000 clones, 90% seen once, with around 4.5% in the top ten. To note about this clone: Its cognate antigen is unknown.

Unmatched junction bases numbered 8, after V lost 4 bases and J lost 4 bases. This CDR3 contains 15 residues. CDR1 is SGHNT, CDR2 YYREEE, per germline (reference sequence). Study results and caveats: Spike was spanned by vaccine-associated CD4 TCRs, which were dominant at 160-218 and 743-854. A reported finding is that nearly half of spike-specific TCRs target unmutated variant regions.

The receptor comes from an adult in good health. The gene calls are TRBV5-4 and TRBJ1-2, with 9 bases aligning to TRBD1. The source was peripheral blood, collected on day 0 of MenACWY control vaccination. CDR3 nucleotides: TGTGCCAGCAGCACCTCGGACAGGGGCCCCTATGGCTACACCTTC. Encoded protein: CASSTSDRGPYGYTF.